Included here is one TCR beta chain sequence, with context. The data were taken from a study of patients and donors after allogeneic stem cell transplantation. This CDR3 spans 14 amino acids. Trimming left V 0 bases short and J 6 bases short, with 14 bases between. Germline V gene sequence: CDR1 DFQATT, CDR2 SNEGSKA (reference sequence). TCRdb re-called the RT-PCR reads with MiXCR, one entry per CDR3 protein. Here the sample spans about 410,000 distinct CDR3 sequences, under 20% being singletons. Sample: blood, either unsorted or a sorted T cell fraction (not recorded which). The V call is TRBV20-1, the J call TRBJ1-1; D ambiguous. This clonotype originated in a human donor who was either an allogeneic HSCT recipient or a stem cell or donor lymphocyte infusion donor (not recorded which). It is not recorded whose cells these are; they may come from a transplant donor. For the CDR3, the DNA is TGCAGTGCTAGAGATTTCAAAACGGTCCCTGAAGCTTTCTTT. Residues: CSARDFKTVPEAFF.